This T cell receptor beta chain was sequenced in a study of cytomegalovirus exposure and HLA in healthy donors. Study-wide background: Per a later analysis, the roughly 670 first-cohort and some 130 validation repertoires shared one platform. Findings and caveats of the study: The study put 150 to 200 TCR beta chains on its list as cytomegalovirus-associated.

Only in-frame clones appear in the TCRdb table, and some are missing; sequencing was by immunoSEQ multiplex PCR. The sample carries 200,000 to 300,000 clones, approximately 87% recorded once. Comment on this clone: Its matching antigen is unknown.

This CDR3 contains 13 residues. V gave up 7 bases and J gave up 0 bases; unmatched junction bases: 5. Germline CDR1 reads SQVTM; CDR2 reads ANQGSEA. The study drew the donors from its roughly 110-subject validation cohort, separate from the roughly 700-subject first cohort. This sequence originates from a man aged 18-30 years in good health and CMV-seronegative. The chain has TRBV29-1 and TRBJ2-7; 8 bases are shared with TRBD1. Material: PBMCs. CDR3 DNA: TGCAGCGGCGTGGACAGGGCCTCCTACGAGCAGTACTTC. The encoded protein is CSGVDRASYEQYF.